These T cell receptor beta chains were read from a single sample in a study of shared clonotypes between healthy human individuals. Generated by immunoSEQ multiplex PCR, the TCRdb table keeps only in-frame clones and is missing some. The sample consists of fewer than 1 million clones, around 96% of them appearing once. Sample: naive CD8+ T cells sorted from blood. The origin of the receptors is a young man in good health. CDR3s include the opening cysteine and the closing phenylalanine or tryptophan.

>TRBV5-1
CASSLEGGSSYNEQFF
>TRBV7-9
CASSLLAGAAYEQYF
>TRBV9
CASSVVAGDYEQYF
>TRBV7-9
CALGRDNTGELFF
>TRBV7-8
CASSLVLYEQYF
>TRBV10-3
CAISTLITGPYNPYNEQFF
>TRBV28
CASTGDAYRSGSSYEQYF
>TRBV4-1
CASSQSGSYEQYF
>TRBV18
CASSPGSNQPQHF
>TRBV5-1
CASSLDGLRTDTQYF
>TRBV13
CASSLGGVTEAFF
>TRBV4-3
CASSQDRGRLDTEAFF
>TRBV30
CAWSGTGGAEAFF
>TRBV29-1
CSGVLENTEAFF
>TRBV7-9
CASSRGESFRQETQYF
>TRBV27
CASSPRVDTQYF
>TRBV2
CASSDRDLVGYTF
>TRBV4-3
CASSQDSSGAVSSYNEQFF
>TRBV7-9
CASEGTSGRGQFF
>TRBV9
CASSAGLAGGDEQFF
>TRBV7-9
CASSALAGVSDTQYF
>TRBV6-1
CASSESKPGSWSTEAFF
>TRBV18
CASSPPHKNTEAFF
>TRBV6-5
CASSLAGAYNEQFF
>TRBV30
CAWSRRRIYEQYF
>TRBV6-5
CASSYSAGIGYGYTF
>TRBV7-8
CASSFNRDRVAYGYTF
>TRBV7-9
CASSFTPGLRIYNEQFF
>TRBV6-5
CASSSGGDQPQHF
>TRBV11-2
CASSLDATGDGYTF
>TRBV7-6
CASSLGGFHNEQFF
>TRBV28
CASSFRGQGTEAFF
>TRBV5-1
CASRTGLDSEAFF
>TRBV29-1
CSVEPTGQQETQYF